This is a list of T cell receptor beta chains from one sample in a study of technical replicates of blood from a handful of donors. Here immunoSEQ multiplex PCR was the method, and the copy in TCRdb shows in-frame clones only, minus some. Altogether about 83,000 clones are present, just under 95% being singletons, with the ten largest covering roughly 0.25%. The source material was T cells isolated from PBMCs. The receptor set was obtained from a human donor in good health. The CDR3 runs from the conserved cysteine through the conserved F or W. A D gene is named only where the DNA matches it firmly. Expanded clones are given a class, and other clones once, few, many or no size at all.

size: .
D: .
J: TRBJ1-5
V: TRBV6-5
length: 13
CDR3: CASSYRSFQPQHF
DNA: TGTGCCAGCAGTTATCGGAGTTTCCAGCCCCAGCATTTT

size: .
D: .
J: TRBJ2-7
V: TRBV4-1
length: 16
CDR3: CASSQDLGGNSYEQYF
DNA: TGCGCCAGCAGCCAAGATTTGGGGGGAAACTCCTACGAGCAGTACTTC

size: .
D: TRBD1
J: TRBJ1-2
V: TRBV29-1
length: 15
CDR3: CSVGYYQGAGNGYTF
DNA: TGCAGCGTTGGTTATTACCAGGGGGCGGGGAATGGCTACACCTTC

size: .
D: TRBD1
J: TRBJ2-2
V: TRBV2
length: 15
CDR3: CASRGGTGSAGELFF
DNA: TGTGCCAGCAGGGGCGGGACAGGGTCGGCCGGGGAGCTGTTTTTT

size: .
D: TRBD2
J: TRBJ2-7
V: TRBV10-1
length: 14
CDR3: CASSGPTSDYEQYF
DNA: TGCGCCAGCAGTGGACCTACTAGCGACTACGAGCAGTACTTC

size: .
D: .
J: TRBJ2-7
V: TRBV4-2
length: 18
CDR3: CASSQDWGGTERTYEQYF
DNA: TGTGCCAGCAGCCAAGATTGGGGCGGGACGGAACGAACCTACGAGCAGTACTTC

size: .
D: TRBD1
J: TRBJ2-5
V: TRBV6-1
length: 15
CDR3: CASVSGGAGQETQYF
DNA: TGTGCCAGCGTATCAGGGGGCGCAGGGCAAGAGACCCAGTACTTC

size: .
D: .
J: TRBJ1-2
V: TRBV18
length: 14
CDR3: CASSPIRGNGGYTF
DNA: TGTGCCAGCTCACCGATTCGGGGGAATGGTGGCTACACCTTC

size: once
D: .
J: TRBJ1-1
V: TRBV5-5
length: 14
CDR3: CASSLVGEVTEAFF
DNA: TGTGCCAGCAGCTTGGTGGGGGAGGTCACTGAAGCTTTCTTT

size: once
D: .
J: TRBJ2-7
V: TRBV4-1
length: 15
CDR3: CASSQDGQLPYEQYF
DNA: TGCGCCAGCAGCCAAGACGGACAGCTACCCTACGAGCAGTACTTC

size: .
D: .
J: TRBJ1-2
V: TRBV2
length: 15
CDR3: CASSESWTANYGYTF
DNA: TGTGCCAGCAGTGAATCCTGGACAGCTAACTATGGCTACACCTTC

size: once
D: .
J: TRBJ2-7
V: TRBV6-5
length: 14
CDR3: CASSYNRLVYEQYF
DNA: TGTGCCAGCAGTTACAACCGACTAGTTTACGAGCAGTACTTC

size: .
D: TRBD1
J: TRBJ1-6
V: TRBV10-3
length: 15
CDR3: CAIRGGQGPNSPLHF
DNA: TGTGCCATCAGAGGAGGACAGGGCCCCAATTCACCCCTCCACTTT

size: .
D: TRBD1
J: TRBJ2-3
V: TRBV7-6
length: 16
CDR3: CASSLFLPGGTDTQYF
DNA: TGTGCCAGCAGCTTATTTCTGCCAGGGGGAACAGATACGCAGTATTTT

size: .
D: .
J: TRBJ2-7
V: TRBV9
length: 14
CDR3: CASSVAETGYEQYF
DNA: TGTGCCAGCAGCGTAGCGGAAACGGGATACGAGCAGTACTTC